The clone carrying this T cell receptor beta chain was found a few times. Its cognate antigen is unknown. The data belong to a study of T cell responses to AZD1222 COVID-19 vaccine. Study information: Second-dose recipients at about 4 or about 12 weeks were treated as one pooled group. Study-level findings and limits: Increased Spike-specific TCR breadth and depth were observed after two AZD1222 doses.

Germline V lookup: CDR1 MNHEY, CDR2 SVGAGI. The CDR3 is made up of 15 amino acids. V was cut by 6 bases and J by 0 bases, with 12 bases left in between. Libraries were prepared by immunoSEQ multiplex PCR; TCRdb keeps only in-frame clonotypes and omits some of them. The sample carries about 130,000 clones, roughly 89% recorded once. Here the sequenced sample was peripheral blood, taken on day 0 of AZD1222 vaccination. This clonotype was obtained from an adult in good health. This chain connects TRBV6-5 to TRBJ2-1; D is perhaps TRBD1 or TRBD2 (6 bases each). CDR3 sequence: CASSGGRSSYNEQFF. The CDR3 DNA follows: TGTGCCAGCAGCGGGGGCCGAAGCTCCTACAATGAGCAGTTCTTC.